These 18 T cell receptor beta chains were sequenced from one sample in a study of T cells in Graves' hyperthyroidism and ophthalmopathy (dated by TCRdb to the late 2010s). The method behind the library was multiplex PCR. Sequencing was carried out with an Illumina HiSeq 2000. The TCR beta CDR3 regions were amplified from RNA transcripts. The TCR CDR3 was subjected to a first round of RT-PCR using the HTBI primer set and the Qiagen OneStep RT-PCR kit. The public sequencing data were trimmed at Q25 with fastp and processed into clonotypes with MiXCR by TCRdb, which kept only in-frame beta chains. Rows are combined by CDR3 protein, so each entry shows the most common genes and DNA. The sample table holds hundreds of thousands of distinct CDR3 sequences, of which roughly a sixth were seen once. The leading ten clones occupy over 15% of the sample. Material: blood. The receptors come from a woman aged 45-60 years with Graves' hyperthyroidism that later progressed to Graves' ophthalmopathy.

This clonotype was counted ten times or more. V gene TRBV6-5 combines with J gene TRBJ1-2; D uncertain. The V gene's germline CDR1 is MNHEY and CDR2 SVGAGI. Trimming took 2 bases from V and 0 from J, leaving 4 bases between them. The length of the CDR3 is 13 residues. The CDR3: CASSYGANYGYTF. The CDR3 DNA sequence: TGTGCCAGCAGTTACGGAGCTAACTATGGCTACACCTTC.

The rearrangement uses TRBV9 and TRBJ1-5; 8 positions match TRBD1. V trimming: 0 bases; J trimming: 5 bases; junction bases outside the gene matches: 4. The CDR3 totals 15 residues. Germline V gene sequence: CDR1 SGDLS, CDR2 YYNGEE. CDR3 bases: TGTGCCAGCAGCGTAGGCCAACAGGGGGATCAGCCCCAGCATTTT. As protein: CASSVGQQGDQPQHF.

This clonotype was seen a handful of times. This chain connects TRBV9 to TRBJ1-1; D remains ambiguous. Trimming shortened V by 2 bases and J by 0 bases, and 8 bases separated the two germline ends. The CDR3 consists of 14 residues. Germline V gives CDR1 SGDLS, CDR2 YYNGEE. Here the CDR3 DNA reads TGTGCCAGCAGCGTTCCACCGATGAACACTGAAGCTTTCTTT. Translated, it gives CASSVPPMNTEAFF.

This clonotype has ten or more counts. The V call is TRBV11-2, the J call TRBJ1-4; 8 nucleotides agree with TRBD1. Per germline, CDR1 SGHAT and CDR2 FQNNGV. The CDR3 covers 15 residues. The trim removed 4 bases at V and 4 bases at J, leaving 5 bases unmatched. The CDR3 DNA sequence: TGTGCCAGCAGCTATACAGGGGGGCTTAATGAAAAACTGTTTTTT. It specifies CASSYTGGLNEKLFF.

This clonotype was counted a few times. This chain uses TRBV15 with TRBJ1-2; D ambiguous. The CDR3 consists of 14 residues. V lost 4 bases and J lost 7, with 16 bases in between. The germline V gene has CDR1 LNHNV and CDR2 YYDKDF (reference sequence). CDR3 protein: CATSIPGLAGGYTF. CDR3 coding DNA: TGTGCCACCAGCATCCCGGGCCTTGCGGGTGGCTACACCTTC.

This clonotype showed up many times. The J gene is TRBJ1-1, the V gene TRBV20-1, with 9 bases lining up with TRBD1. Trimming at V came to 1 base and at J to 4 bases, leaving 4 bases not matched to a gene. The CDR3 consists of 14 residues. The germline CDR1 and CDR2 sequences are DFQATT and SNEGSKA (reference sequence). CDR3 in amino acids: CSARVDRGTTEAFF. As DNA, the CDR3 is TGCAGTGCTAGAGTCGACAGGGGGACCACTGAAGCTTTCTTT.

This clonotype was picked up many times. This CDR3 reads CSASEGAQPQHF. In DNA, the CDR3 is TGCAGTGCCTCCGAGGGAGCTCAGCCCCAGCATTTT. The chain links TRBV20-1 to TRBJ1-5; D gene uncertain. The CDR3 is 12 amino acids. Looked up from germline, CDR1 is DFQATT and CDR2 is SNEGSKA (reference sequence). Trimming left V 6 bases short and J 6 bases short, with 12 bases between.

A note on this clonotype: Germline and junction disagree at one end, which may indicate a read error. V and J are TRBV7-2 and TRBJ1-6, with a possible D match to TRBD1 (5 bases). The CDR3 length is 14 residues. Germline CDR1 reads SGHTA; CDR2 reads FQGNSA. Here the CDR3 reads CANSLAGDGSPLHF. CDR3 in DNA: TGTGCCAACAGCCTAGCGGGGGACGGGTCACCCCTCCACTTT.

V is TRBV3-1 and J is TRBJ2-4, with D tentatively TRBD2 (5 bases). This CDR3 has 19 amino acids. Germline V gene sequence: CDR1 LGHDT, CDR2 YNNKEL (reference sequence). V shed 0 bases and J shed 2 bases, with 20 bases lying between them. The CDR3 here is CASSQDRGLLGRTKNIQYF. In DNA form, the CDR3 reads TGTGCCAGCAGCCAAGATCGAGGGCTACTTGGTCGAACCAAAAACATTCAGTACTTC.

This clonotype was seen more than once but under ten times. V gene TRBV9 combines with J gene TRBJ1-1; D is undetermined. Per the germline V gene, CDR1 is SGDLS and CDR2 is YYNGEE. The CDR3 is made up of 14 amino acids. Trimming took off 0 bases at V and 1 base at J, with 7 bases between the two ends. CDR3 in amino acids: CASSVETRNTEAFF. CDR3 DNA sequence: TGTGCCAGCAGCGTAGAAACGAGGAACACTGAAGCTTTCTTT.

Only one count was recorded for this clonotype. A much more abundant neighbour one base away suggests this may be a read error. V gene TRBV5-1 combines with J gene TRBJ2-2; D is perhaps TRBD1 (5 bases). The J call is in doubt because the DNA end fits TRBJ1-1 better. Germline-derived CDR1 and CDR2 are SGHRS and YFSETQ. The CDR3 loop spans 13 amino acids. The CDR3 reads CASSWTRDTGAFF. The CDR3 DNA reads TGCGCCAGCAGCTGGACACGCGACACTGGAGCTTTCTTT.

This clonotype has ten or more counts. This chain uses TRBV5-1 with TRBJ2-3, with D maybe TRBD1 (6 bases). The CDR3 is made up of 15 amino acids. The V end was cut by 3 bases, the J end by 4 bases, with 15 bases between. Germline values: CDR1 SGHRS, CDR2 YFSETQ. The CDR3, as DNA: TGCGCCAGCAGCTCAATACAGGGTATCTCAGATACGCAGTATTTT. This translates into CASSSIQGISDTQYF.

In this sample, this clonotype turned up a few times. The chain has TRBV13 and TRBJ1-2; D call uncertain. The CDR3 runs 11 residues. The V end lost 5 bases, the J end lost 8 bases, and 9 bases lay between the germline ends. The V gene's germline CDR1 is PRHDT and CDR2 FYEKMQ (reference sequence). The CDR3 sequence: CASSGGLGYTF. CDR3 nucleotide sequence: TGTGCCAGCAGCGGCGGGCTCGGCTACACCTTC.

This clonotype has only a few counts. This chain links TRBV7-9 with TRBJ1-2; D remains unclear. CDR1 SEHNR and CDR2 FQNEAQ come from the germline V gene (reference sequence). Deletions cut 4 bases from V and 4 bases from J, with 10 bases between. The CDR3 length is 13 residues. CDR3 sequence: CASSSSSGYGYTF. CDR3 nucleotide sequence: TGTGCCAGCAGCTCCTCAAGTGGCTATGGCTACACCTTC.

The chain joins TRBV5-8 to TRBJ2-2; 8 bases match TRBD1. The germline gives CDR1 SGHTS, CDR2 YDEGEE. Germline trimming cut 2 bases from V and 7 bases from J; bases unmatched to any gene: 4. The CDR3 is 14 residues long. The CDR3 loop reads CASSFGQGGGELFF. CDR3 coding DNA: TGTGCCAGCAGCTTTGGACAGGGCGGCGGGGAGCTGTTTTTT.

As for this clonotype: The junction does not match germline at one end; this may be a read error. The rearrangement links TRBV15 to TRBJ1-5; tentative D call: TRBD1 (6 bases). The CDR3 totals 13 residues. From germline, CDR1 is LNHNV and CDR2 YYDKDF (reference sequence). Written as DNA, the CDR3 is TGTGCCACCGGGGGGGGCTTGGGTCAGCCCCGGCATTTT. Translation: CATGGGLGQPRHF.

The sample holds a few counts of this clonotype. This chain connects TRBV3-1 to TRBJ2-5; 10 bases agree with TRBD2. The CDR3 length is 14 residues. With 4 bases clipped from V and 9 bases from J, the junction kept 8 bases outside the gene matches. The germline CDR1 and CDR2 sequences are LGHDT and YNNKEL (reference sequence). CDR3 protein: CASSRNSGGPAQYF. The CDR3 bases are TGTGCCAGCAGCCGGAATAGCGGGGGGCCCGCCCAGTACTTC.

This clonotype was seen at least ten times. The J gene is TRBJ2-7, the V gene TRBV4-1; a possible D gene is TRBD1 (6 bases). The V and J ends lost 4 bases and 7 bases respectively, with 11 bases between them. The germline V gene encodes CDR1 MGHRA and CDR2 YSYEKL. The CDR3 sequence is 12 residues long. The DNA for the CDR3 is TGCGCCAGCAGCCTTTCAGGGGTTGAGCAGTACTTC. It yields the protein CASSLSGVEQYF.